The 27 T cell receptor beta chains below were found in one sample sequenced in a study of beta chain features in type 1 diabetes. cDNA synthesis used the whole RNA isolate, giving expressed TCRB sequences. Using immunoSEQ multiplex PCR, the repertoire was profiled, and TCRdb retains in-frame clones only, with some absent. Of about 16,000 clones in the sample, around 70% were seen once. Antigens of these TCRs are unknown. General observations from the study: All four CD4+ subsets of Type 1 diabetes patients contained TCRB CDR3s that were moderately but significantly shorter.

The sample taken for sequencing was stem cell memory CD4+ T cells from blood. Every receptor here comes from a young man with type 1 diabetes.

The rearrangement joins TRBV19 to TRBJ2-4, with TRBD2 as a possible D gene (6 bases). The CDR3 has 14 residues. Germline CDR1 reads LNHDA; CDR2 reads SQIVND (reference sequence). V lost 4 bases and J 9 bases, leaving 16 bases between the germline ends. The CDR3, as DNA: TGTGCCAGTAGTAATGGACTAAAAGTGGGCATTCAGTACTTC. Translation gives CASSNGLKVGIQYF.

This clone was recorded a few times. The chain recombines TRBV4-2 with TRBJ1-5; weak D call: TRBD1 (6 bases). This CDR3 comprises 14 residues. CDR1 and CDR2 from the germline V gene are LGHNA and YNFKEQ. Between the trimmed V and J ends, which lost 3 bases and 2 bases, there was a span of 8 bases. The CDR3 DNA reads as TGTGCCAGCAGCCAGTCAGGGGGCAATCAGCCCCAGCATTTT. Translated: CASSQSGGNQPQHF.

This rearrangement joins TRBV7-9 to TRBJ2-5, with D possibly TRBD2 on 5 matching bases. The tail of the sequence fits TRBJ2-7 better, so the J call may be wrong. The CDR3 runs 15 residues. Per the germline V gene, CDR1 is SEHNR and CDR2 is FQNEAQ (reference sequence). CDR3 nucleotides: TGTGCCAGCAGCTTAACAATGACTACCTCCTACGAGCAGTACTTC. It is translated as CASSLTMTTSYEQYF.

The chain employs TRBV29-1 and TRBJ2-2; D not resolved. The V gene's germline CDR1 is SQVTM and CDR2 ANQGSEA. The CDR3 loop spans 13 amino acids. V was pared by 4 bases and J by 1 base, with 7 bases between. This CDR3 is CSVGQLNTGELFF. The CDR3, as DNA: TGCAGCGTTGGGCAGTTGAACACCGGGGAGCTGTTTTTT.

The chain's CDR3 is CASSPDSNYGYTF. The CDR3 DNA sequence: TGTGCCAGCAGCCCAGACAGCAACTATGGCTACACCTTC. V is TRBV7-2 and J is TRBJ1-2; maybe TRBD1 (5 bases). Germline-derived CDR1 and CDR2 are SGHTA and FQGNSA. The CDR3 runs to 13 residues. V lost 5 bases, J lost 2 bases, and 9 bases lay in between.

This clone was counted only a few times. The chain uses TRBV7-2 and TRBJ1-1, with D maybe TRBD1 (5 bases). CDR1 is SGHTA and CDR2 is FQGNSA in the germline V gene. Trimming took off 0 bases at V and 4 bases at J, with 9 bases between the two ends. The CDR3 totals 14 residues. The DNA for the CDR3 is TGTGCCAGCAGCTTAGCGGGGCAGGCCACTGAAGCTTTCTTT. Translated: CASSLAGQATEAFF. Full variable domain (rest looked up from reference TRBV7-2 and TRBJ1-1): GAGVSQSPSNKVTEKGKDVELRCDPISGHTALYWYRQSLGQGLEFLIYFQGNSAPDKSGLPSDRFSAERTGGSVSTLTIQRTQQEDSAVYLCASSLAGQATEAFFGQGTRLTVV.

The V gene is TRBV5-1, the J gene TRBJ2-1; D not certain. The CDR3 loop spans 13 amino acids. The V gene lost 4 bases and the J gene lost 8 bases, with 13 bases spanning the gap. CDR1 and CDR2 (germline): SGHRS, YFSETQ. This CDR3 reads CASSKPPGDEQFF. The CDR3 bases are TGCGCCAGCAGCAAGCCTCCAGGCGATGAGCAGTTCTTC.

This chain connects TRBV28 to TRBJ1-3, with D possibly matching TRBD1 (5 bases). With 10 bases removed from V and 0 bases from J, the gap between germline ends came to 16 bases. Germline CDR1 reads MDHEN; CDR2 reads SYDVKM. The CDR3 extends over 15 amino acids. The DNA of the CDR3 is TGTGCCATCCTTCGTACAGGTCACTCTGGAAACACCATATATTTT. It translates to CAILRTGHSGNTIYF.

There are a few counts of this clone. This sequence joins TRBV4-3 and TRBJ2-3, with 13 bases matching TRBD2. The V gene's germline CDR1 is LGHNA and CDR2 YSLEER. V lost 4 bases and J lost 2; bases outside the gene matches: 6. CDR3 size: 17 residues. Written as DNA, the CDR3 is TGCGCCAGCAGCCGTGGACTAGCGGGGGAGTCCACAGATACGCAGTATTTT. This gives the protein CASSRGLAGESTDTQYF.

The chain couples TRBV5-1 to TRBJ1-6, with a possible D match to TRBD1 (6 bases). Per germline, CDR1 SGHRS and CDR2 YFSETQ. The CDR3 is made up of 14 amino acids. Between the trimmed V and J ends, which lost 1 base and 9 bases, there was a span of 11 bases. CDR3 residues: CASSLQGRGSPLHF. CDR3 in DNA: TGCGCCAGCAGCTTGCAGGGGCGAGGTTCACCCCTCCACTTT.

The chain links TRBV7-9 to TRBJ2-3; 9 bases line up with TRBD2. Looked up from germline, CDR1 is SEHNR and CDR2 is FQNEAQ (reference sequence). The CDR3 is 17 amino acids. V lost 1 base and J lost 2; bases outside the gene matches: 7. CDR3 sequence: CASSLDWASGNTDTQYF. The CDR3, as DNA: TGTGCCAGCAGCTTAGACTGGGCTAGCGGGAACACAGATACGCAGTATTTT. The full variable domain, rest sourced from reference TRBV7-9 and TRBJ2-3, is DTGVSQNPRHKITKRGQNVTFRCDPISEHNRLYWYRQTLGQGPEFLTYFQNEAQLEKSRLLSDRFSAERPKGSFSTLEIQRTEQGDSAMYLCASSLDWASGNTDTQYFGPGTRLTVL.

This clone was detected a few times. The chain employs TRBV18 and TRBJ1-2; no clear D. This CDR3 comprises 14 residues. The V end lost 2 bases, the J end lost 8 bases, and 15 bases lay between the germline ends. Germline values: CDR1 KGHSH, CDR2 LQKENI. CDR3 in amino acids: CASSPSTLARGYTF. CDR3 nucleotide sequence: TGTGCCAGCTCACCATCAACTCTCGCGAGGGGCTACACCTTC.

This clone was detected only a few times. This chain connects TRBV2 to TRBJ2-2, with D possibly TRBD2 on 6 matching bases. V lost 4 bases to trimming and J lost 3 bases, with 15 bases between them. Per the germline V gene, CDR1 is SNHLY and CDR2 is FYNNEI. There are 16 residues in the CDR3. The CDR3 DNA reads TGTGCCAGCAGTGTACTAGCTCGAGGACACACCGGGGAGCTGTTTTTT. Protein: CASSVLARGHTGELFF.

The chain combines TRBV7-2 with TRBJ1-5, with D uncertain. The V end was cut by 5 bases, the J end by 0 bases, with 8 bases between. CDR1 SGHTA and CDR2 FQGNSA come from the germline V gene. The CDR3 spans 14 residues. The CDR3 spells CASSRVNSNQPQHF. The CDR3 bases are TGTGCCAGCAGCCGAGTAAATAGCAATCAGCCCCAGCATTTT. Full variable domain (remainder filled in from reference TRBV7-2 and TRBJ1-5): GAGVSQSPSNKVTEKGKDVELRCDPISGHTALYWYRQSLGQGLEFLIYFQGNSAPDKSGLPSDRFSAERTGGSVSTLTIQRTQQEDSAVYLCASSRVNSNQPQHFGDGTRLSIL.

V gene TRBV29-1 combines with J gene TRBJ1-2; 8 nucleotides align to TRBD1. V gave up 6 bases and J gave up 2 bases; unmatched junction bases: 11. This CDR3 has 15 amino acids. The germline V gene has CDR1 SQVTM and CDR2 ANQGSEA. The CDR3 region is CSVVYIGQGNYGYTF. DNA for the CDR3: TGCAGCGTCGTTTATATCGGACAGGGAAACTATGGCTACACCTTC.

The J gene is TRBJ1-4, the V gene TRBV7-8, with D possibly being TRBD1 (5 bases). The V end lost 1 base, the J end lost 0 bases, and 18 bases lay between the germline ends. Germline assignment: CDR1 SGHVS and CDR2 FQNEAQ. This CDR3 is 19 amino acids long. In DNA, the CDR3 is TGTGCCAGCAGCTTAGATGTTTCCTGGGGCGCAGCAACTAATGAAAAACTGTTTTTT. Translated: CASSLDVSWGAATNEKLFF.

Here the CDR3 reads CASSEAGGPRTTDTQYF. CDR3 in DNA: TGTGCCAGCAGCGAAGCGGGGGGGCCGAGAACGACAGATACGCAGTATTTT. This rearrangement joins TRBV28 to TRBJ2-3; 10 bases align to TRBD2. The V gene end was trimmed by 6 bases and the J gene end by 3 bases; junction bases not matched to a gene: 12. Germline V gene lookup returns CDR1 MDHEN and CDR2 SYDVKM. The CDR3 extends over 17 amino acids.

The CDR3 is CASSEGPGSNTEAFF. In DNA form, the CDR3 reads TGTGCCAGCAGTGAAGGGCCAGGGTCGAACACTGAAGCTTTCTTT. This chain joins TRBV2 and TRBJ1-1; D might be TRBD1 (5 bases). The CDR3 loop spans 15 amino acids. CDR1 is SNHLY, CDR2 FYNNEI, per germline. V lost 1 base and J lost 1, with 10 bases in between.

The CDR3 DNA is TGTGCCAGCAGCCTCCTCTCTGGCTACACCTTC. Amino acid sequence: CASSLLSGYTF. The J gene is TRBJ1-2, the V gene TRBV4-2; no clear D. CDR3 size: 11 residues. Trimming stripped 4 bases from V and 7 bases from J, with 7 bases between. Germline V gene data show CDR1 as LGHNA and CDR2 as YNFKEQ.

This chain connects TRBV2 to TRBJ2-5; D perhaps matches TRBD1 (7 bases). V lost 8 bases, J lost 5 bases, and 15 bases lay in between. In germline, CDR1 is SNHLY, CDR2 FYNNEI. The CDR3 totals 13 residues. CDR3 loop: CASGGGRRETQYF. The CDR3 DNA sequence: TGTGCCAGCGGAGGGGGCAGGAGGGAGACCCAGTACTTC.

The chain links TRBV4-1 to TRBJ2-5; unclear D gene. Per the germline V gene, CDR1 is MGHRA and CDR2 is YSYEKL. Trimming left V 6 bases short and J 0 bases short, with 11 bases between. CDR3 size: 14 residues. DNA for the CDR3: TGCGCCAGCAGGCTCACAGAGTACCAAGAGACCCAGTACTTC. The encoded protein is CASRLTEYQETQYF.

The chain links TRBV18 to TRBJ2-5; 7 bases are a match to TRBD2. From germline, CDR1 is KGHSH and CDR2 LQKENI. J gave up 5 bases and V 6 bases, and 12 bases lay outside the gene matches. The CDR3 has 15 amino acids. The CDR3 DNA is TGTGCCAGCTCCCCCACCAGCGGGGCATTGGAGACCCAGTACTTC. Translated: CASSPTSGALETQYF.

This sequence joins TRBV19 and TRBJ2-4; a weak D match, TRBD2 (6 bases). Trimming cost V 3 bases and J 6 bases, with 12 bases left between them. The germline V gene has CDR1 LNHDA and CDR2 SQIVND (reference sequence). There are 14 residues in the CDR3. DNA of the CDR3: TGTGCCAGTAGTATCGGTGGGGAGGCAAACATTCAGTACTTC. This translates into CASSIGGEANIQYF.

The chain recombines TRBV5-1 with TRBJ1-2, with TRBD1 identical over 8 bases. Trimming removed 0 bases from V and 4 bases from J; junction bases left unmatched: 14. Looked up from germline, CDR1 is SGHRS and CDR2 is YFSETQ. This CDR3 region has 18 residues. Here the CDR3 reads CASSLETSRGRPGYGYTF. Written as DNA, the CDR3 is TGCGCCAGCAGCTTGGAGACTTCCAGGGGGCGTCCCGGCTATGGCTACACCTTC.

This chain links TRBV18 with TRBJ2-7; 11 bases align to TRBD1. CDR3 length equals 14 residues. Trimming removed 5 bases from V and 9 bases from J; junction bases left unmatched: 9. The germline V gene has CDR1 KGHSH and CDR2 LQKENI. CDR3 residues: CASSIGQGARVQYF. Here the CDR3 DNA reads TGTGCCAGCTCAATCGGACAGGGGGCTAGGGTGCAGTACTTC.

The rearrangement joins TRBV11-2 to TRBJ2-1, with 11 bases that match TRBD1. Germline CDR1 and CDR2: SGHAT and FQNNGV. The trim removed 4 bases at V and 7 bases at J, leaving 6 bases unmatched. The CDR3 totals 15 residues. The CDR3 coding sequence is TGTGCCAGCAGCTCAGGACAGGGGGCGCGAAATGAGCAGTTCTTC. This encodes CASSSGQGARNEQFF.

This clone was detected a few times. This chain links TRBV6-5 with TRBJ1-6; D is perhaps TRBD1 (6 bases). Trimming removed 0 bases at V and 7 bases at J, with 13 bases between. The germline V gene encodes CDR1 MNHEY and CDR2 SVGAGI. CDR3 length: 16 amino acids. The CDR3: CASSYSRDMGNSPLHF. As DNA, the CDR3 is TGTGCCAGCAGTTACTCGAGGGACATGGGGAATTCACCCCTCCACTTT.